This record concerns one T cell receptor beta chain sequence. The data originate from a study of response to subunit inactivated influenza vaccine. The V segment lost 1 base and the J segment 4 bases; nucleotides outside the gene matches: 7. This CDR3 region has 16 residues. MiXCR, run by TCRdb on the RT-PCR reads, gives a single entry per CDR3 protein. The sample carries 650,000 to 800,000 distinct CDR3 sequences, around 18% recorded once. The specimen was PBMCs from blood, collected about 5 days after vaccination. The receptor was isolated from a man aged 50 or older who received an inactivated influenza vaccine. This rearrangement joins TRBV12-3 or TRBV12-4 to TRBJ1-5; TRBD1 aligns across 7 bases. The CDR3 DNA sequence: TGTGCCAGCAGTTTAGGGTACAGGGGATTAAATCAGCCCCAGCATTTT. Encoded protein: CASSLGYRGLNQPQHF.